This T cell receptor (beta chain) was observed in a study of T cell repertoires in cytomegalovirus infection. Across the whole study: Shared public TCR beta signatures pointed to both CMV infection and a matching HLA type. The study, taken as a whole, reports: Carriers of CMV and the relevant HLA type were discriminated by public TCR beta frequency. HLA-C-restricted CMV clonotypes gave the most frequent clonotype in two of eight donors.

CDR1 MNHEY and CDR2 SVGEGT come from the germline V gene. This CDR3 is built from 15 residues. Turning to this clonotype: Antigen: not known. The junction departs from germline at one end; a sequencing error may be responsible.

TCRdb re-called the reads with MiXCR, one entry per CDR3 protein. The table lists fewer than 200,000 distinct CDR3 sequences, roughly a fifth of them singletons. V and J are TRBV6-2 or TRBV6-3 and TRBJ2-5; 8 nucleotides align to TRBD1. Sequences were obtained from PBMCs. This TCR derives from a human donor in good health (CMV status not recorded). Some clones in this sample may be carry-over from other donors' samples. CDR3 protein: CASNPTDRAGETQHF. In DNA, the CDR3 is TGTGCCAGCAACCCGACGGACAGGGCCGGCGAGACCCAGCACTTC.